These 6 T cell receptor beta chains originate from one sample sequenced in a study of T cell responses to AZD1222 COVID-19 vaccine. The repertoire was sequenced with immunoSEQ multiplex PCR; TCRdb's copy has only in-frame clones and lacks some. Found here are approximately 170,000 clones, 90% to 95% of them singletons; the top ten hold about 3.9%. Sequencing used peripheral blood, obtained on day 0 of AZD1222 vaccination. The receptors derive from an adult in good health.

The CDR3 sequence is CASSESRVGAGELFF. CDR3 coding DNA: TGCGCCAGCAGTGAGTCAAGGGTAGGCGCCGGGGAGCTGTTTTTT. The chain combines TRBV10-2 with TRBJ2-2; D ambiguous. This CDR3 spans 15 amino acids. The V gene's germline CDR1 is WSHSY and CDR2 SAAADI. Deletions cut 0 bases from V and 6 bases from J, with 11 bases between.

V and J are TRBV13 and TRBJ2-5; 12 bases are shared with TRBD1. CDR3 size: 15 residues. Germline lookup yields CDR1 PRHDT and CDR2 FYEKMQ (reference sequence). The V segment lost 4 bases and the J segment 1 base; nucleotides outside the gene matches: 1. CDR3 coding DNA: TGTGCCAGCAGCTGGGGACAGGGGGCCCAAGAGACCCAGTACTTC. It is translated as CASSWGQGAQETQYF.

The chain recombines TRBV5-1 with TRBJ2-3, with TRBD1 identical over 7 bases. CDR3 length equals 16 residues. The germline gives CDR1 SGHRS, CDR2 YFSETQ. The J segment lost 4 bases and the V segment lost 3 bases, leaving 11 bases of the junction unmatched. The CDR3 protein is CASSSTTGLDADTQYF. The CDR3 DNA sequence: TGCGCCAGCAGCTCGACGACAGGGCTCGACGCAGATACGCAGTATTTT. The complete variable domain, with remaining parts taken from reference TRBV5-1 and TRBJ2-3, reads KAGVTQTPRYLIKTRGQQVTLSCSPISGHRSVSWYQQTPGQGLQFLFEYFSETQRNKGNFPGRFSGRQFSNSRSEMNVSTLELGDSALYLCASSSTTGLDADTQYFGPGTRLTVL.

This sequence joins TRBV4-2 and TRBJ1-5; unclear D gene. Germline values: CDR1 LGHNA, CDR2 YNFKEQ. The CDR3 is made up of 15 amino acids. Trimming removed 2 bases from V and 0 bases from J, with 8 bases in between. The CDR3 spells CASSQSGNSNQPQHF. The CDR3 bases are TGTGCCAGCAGCCAATCGGGAAATAGCAATCAGCCCCAGCATTTT.

V is TRBV6-5 and J is TRBJ2-3; D is tentatively TRBD1 or TRBD2 (5 bases each). Germline V gene sequence: CDR1 MNHEY, CDR2 SVGAGI. CDR3 length: 13 residues. The germline V and J ends were trimmed by 8 bases and 9 bases, with 18 bases remaining between them. DNA for the CDR3: TGTGCCAGCCAGTCCCAGGGAGCCAGCACGCAGTATTTT. Translating gives CASQSQGASTQYF.

The gene calls are TRBV11-3 and TRBJ1-1; a weak D match, TRBD1 (6 bases). Germline CDR1 is SGHNT and CDR2 is YENEEA. Trimming cost V 4 bases and J 4 bases, with 13 bases left between them. This CDR3 contains 14 residues. CDR3 sequence: CASSSDRRSTEAFF. The CDR3 coding sequence is TGTGCCAGCAGCTCCGACAGGAGGTCCACTGAAGCTTTCTTT.